This record concerns one T cell receptor beta chain sequence. Researchers took RNA transcripts and amplified the TCR beta CDR3 regions from them. The primer set for the first-round RT-PCR of the TCR CDR3 was HTBI. One entry per CDR3 protein, called by TCRdb with MiXCR from the multiplex PCR reads. The table lists 490,000 or so distinct CDR3 sequences, roughly 21% of them singletons. The sample originates from a study of T cells in Graves' hyperthyroidism and ophthalmopathy. About the study: At initial diagnosis, before any treatment had begun, peripheral blood was obtained.

The length of the CDR3 is 16 residues. Germline V gene lookup returns CDR1 MNHEY and CDR2 SMNVEV (reference sequence). V shed 6 bases and J 6 bases; nucleotides not matched to a gene: 9. The chain employs TRBV27 and TRBJ2-2; 11 bases match TRBD1. Material: blood. The TCR comes from a man aged 35 to 55 with Graves' ophthalmopathy. The CDR3 sequence: CASSPPGQGGSGELFF. The CDR3 DNA is TGTGCCAGCAGCCCGCCGGGACAGGGGGGATCCGGGGAGCTGTTTTTT.